These 10 T cell receptor beta chains originate from one sample sequenced in a study of CD8+ T cells in alopecia areata. Sequencing relied on a cDNA template that was reverse transcribed from extracted RNA. The repertoire was sequenced with immunoSEQ multiplex PCR; TCRdb's copy has only in-frame clones and lacks some. The sample has some 220,000 clones; more than 45% are singletons. Treatment in this sample: oral pan-JAK inhibitor, 5-10 mg twice daily. The specimen comprised CD4+ T cells sorted from blood, sampled at week 4, from a patient treated with tofacitinib. The source is a human donor with alopecia areata.

The chain employs TRBV5-6 and TRBJ1-2, with D possibly TRBD1 on 5 matching bases. V shed 4 bases and J shed 7 bases, with 17 bases lying between them. From germline, CDR1 is SGHDT and CDR2 YYEEEE. The CDR3 covers 14 residues. CDR3 sequence: CASSRRDGGPGYTF. The CDR3 coding sequence is TGTGCCAGCAGCCGGAGGGACGGGGGTCCTGGCTACACCTTC.

The V call is TRBV2, the J call TRBJ2-3; 10 bases map to TRBD1. V dropped 6 bases and J dropped 3; count of bases not matched to a gene: 6. Per germline, CDR1 SNHLY and CDR2 FYNNEI. The CDR3 is 15 residues long. DNA of the CDR3: TGTGCCAGCAGCGCCGACAGGGGGCAGACAGATACGCAGTATTTT. This encodes CASSADRGQTDTQYF.

The chain combines TRBV27 with TRBJ2-5; 8 bases line up with TRBD2. This CDR3 has 14 residues. CDR1 MNHEY and CDR2 SMNVEV come from the germline V gene (reference sequence). V shed 3 bases and J 4 bases; nucleotides not matched to a gene: 4. The chain's CDR3 is CASSFGGAAETQYF. The CDR3 bases are TGTGCCAGCAGTTTCGGGGGGGCCGCAGAGACCCAGTACTTC.

The chain recombines TRBV10-3 with TRBJ1-1; 9 bases agree with TRBD1. From germline, CDR1 is ENHRY and CDR2 SYGVKD. The V gene end was trimmed by 1 base and the J gene end by 6 bases; junction bases not matched to a gene: 6. The CDR3 contains 15 residues. In DNA form, the CDR3 reads TGTGCCATCAGTGAGTTGGACAGGGGAGATTCTGAAGCTTTCTTT. Amino acids: CAISELDRGDSEAFF.

This CDR3 reads CAWSDGASNQPQHF. The CDR3 nucleotides are TGTGCCTGGTCGGATGGGGCTTCCAATCAGCCCCAGCATTTT. The chain has TRBV30 and TRBJ1-5; a weak D match, TRBD1 (5 bases). V lost 5 bases and J lost 3, with 14 bases in between. The CDR3 consists of 14 residues. In germline, CDR1 is GTSNPN, CDR2 SVGIG (reference sequence).

This clone was recorded once. The rearrangement uses TRBV5-1 and TRBJ1-2, with D maybe TRBD1 (6 bases). CDR3 length: 16 residues. V lost 4 bases and J lost 0, with 16 bases in between. Germline values: CDR1 SGHRS, CDR2 YFSETQ. The CDR3 DNA follows: TGCGCCAGCAGCCTCGGGACAAAGTCTACTAACTATGGCTACACCTTC. Protein product: CASSLGTKSTNYGYTF. The full variable domain, in which reference TRBV5-1 and TRBJ1-2 provide the parts outside the CDR3, is KAGVTQTPRYLIKTRGQQVTLSCSPISGHRSVSWYQQTPGQGLQFLFEYFSETQRNKGNFPGRFSGRQFSNSRSEMNVSTLELGDSALYLCASSLGTKSTNYGYTFGSGTRLTVV.

This clone was seen a handful of times. The J gene is TRBJ1-6, the V gene TRBV25-1; TRBD1 might be the D (5 bases). Trimming stripped 6 bases from V and 7 bases from J, with 10 bases between. From germline, CDR1 is MGHDK and CDR2 SYGVNS. This CDR3 spans 13 amino acids. CDR3 coding DNA: TGTGCCAGCAGACGGCAGGGAAATTCACCCCTCCACTTT. It translates to CASRRQGNSPLHF.

CDR3 sequence reads: CAWSQGQHGYTF. CDR3 bases: TGTGCCTGGAGTCAGGGACAGCATGGCTACACCTTC. This chain connects TRBV30 to TRBJ1-2; 7 nucleotides match TRBD1. With 2 bases clipped from V and 6 bases from J, the junction kept 3 bases outside the gene matches. This CDR3 spans 12 amino acids. Germline-derived CDR1 and CDR2 are GTSNPN and SVGIG (reference sequence).

The chain uses TRBV30 and TRBJ2-7; D is uncertain. Germline V gene lookup returns CDR1 GTSNPN and CDR2 SVGIG (reference sequence). The V and J ends lost 0 bases and 6 bases respectively, with 12 bases between them. The CDR3 loop spans 13 amino acids. CDR3 amino acids: CAWSVTRGGEQYF. In nucleotides, the CDR3 is TGTGCCTGGAGTGTGACTCGCGGCGGCGAGCAGTACTTC.

This clone was seen a handful of times. The chain combines TRBV19 with TRBJ2-2; no clear D. Germline CDR1 is LNHDA and CDR2 is SQIVND (reference sequence). This CDR3 is built from 14 residues. V was clipped by 1 base and J by 6 bases, with 9 bases between them. In nucleotides, the CDR3 is TGTGCCAGTAGTATAGCAACTGGGGCCGGGGAGCTGTTTTTT. It translates to CASSIATGAGELFF. The variable domain in full, with the rest retrieved from reference TRBV19 and TRBJ2-2, is DGGITQSPKYLFRKEGQNVTLSCEQNLNHDAMYWYRQDPGQGLRLIYYSQIVNDFQKGDIAEGYSVSREKKESFPLTVTSAQKNPTAFYLCASSIATGAGELFFGEGSRLTVL.